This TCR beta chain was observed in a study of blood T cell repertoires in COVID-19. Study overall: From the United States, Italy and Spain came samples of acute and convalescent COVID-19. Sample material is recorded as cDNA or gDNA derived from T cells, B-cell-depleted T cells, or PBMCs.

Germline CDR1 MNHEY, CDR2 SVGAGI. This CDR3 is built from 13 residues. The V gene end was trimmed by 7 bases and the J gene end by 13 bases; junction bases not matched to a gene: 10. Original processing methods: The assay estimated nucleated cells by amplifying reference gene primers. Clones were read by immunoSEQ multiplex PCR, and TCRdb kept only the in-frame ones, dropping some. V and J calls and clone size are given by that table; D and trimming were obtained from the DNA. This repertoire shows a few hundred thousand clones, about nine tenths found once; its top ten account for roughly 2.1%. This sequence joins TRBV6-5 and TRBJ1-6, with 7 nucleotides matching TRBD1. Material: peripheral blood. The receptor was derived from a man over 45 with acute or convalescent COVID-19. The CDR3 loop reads CASMGQGVGPLHF. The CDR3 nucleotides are TGTGCCAGCATGGGGCAGGGGGTCGGTCCCCTCCACTTT.